The TCR beta chain under discussion was sequenced for a study of blood T cell repertoires in COVID-19. Original processing notes: Reference gene primer amplification gave nucleated cell count estimates. Measured with immunoSEQ multiplex PCR; TCRdb has only the in-frame clones, and not every one. The V and J calls and clone size were taken over from that table, and D and trimming were inferred from the DNA. The sample shows approximately 160,000 clones, around four fifths of them seen only once. The V segment lost 6 bases and the J segment 2 bases; nucleotides outside the gene matches: 8. The CDR3 has 16 residues. CDR1 and CDR2 from the germline V gene are MDHEN and SYDVKM.

The sequence came from a man aged 35 to 55 who had recovered from COVID-19. Sample: peripheral blood. The rearrangement joins TRBV28 to TRBJ2-4; 9 nucleotides match TRBD1. CDR3: CASSSSGTGTKNIQYF. The CDR3 nucleotides are TGTGCCAGCAGCTCCTCCGGGACAGGGACCAAAAACATTCAGTACTTC.